The source of this T cell receptor (beta chain) is a study of identical twins. The germline gives CDR1 LGHDT, CDR2 YNNKEL (reference sequence). V shed 4 bases and J shed 1 base, with 10 bases lying between them. The CDR3 is 14 amino acids. This clonotype was seen at least ten times. TCRdb ran MiXCR on the 5' RACE reads and lists one entry per CDR3 protein. Counted here are approximately 260,000 distinct CDR3 sequences, about 8.3% occurring once; the ten biggest clones make up 3% to 3.5%. These data are also associated with another study on yellow fever vaccine responses in identical twins.

The sample comprised CD8+ T cells sorted from blood. V usage is TRBV3-1 and J usage is TRBJ2-5; D is perhaps TRBD2 (6 bases). This TCR was sampled from a woman between 18 and 30 years old in good health. The CDR3: CASSRMEGQETQYF. The CDR3 DNA reads TGTGCCAGCAGCCGGATGGAGGGCCAAGAGACCCAGTACTTC.